A selection of T cell receptor beta chains follows, all from one sample in a study of sequential checkpoint blockade in melanoma. Clones were read by immunoSEQ multiplex PCR, and TCRdb kept only the in-frame ones, dropping some. Here the sample spans fewer than 15,000 clones, roughly 86% being singletons. This specimen consisted of CD8+ T cells sorted from blood (inferred from file names), obtained from a patient given nivolumab and ipilimumab in sequence. The receptors were sampled from a human donor with melanoma. The CDR3 runs from the conserved cysteine through the conserved F or W. A D gene is named only where the DNA matches it firmly. A clone size is listed for some rows: how often the clone was seen (once, few, many), or a class if it is expanded.

j_call clone_size v_call d_call cdr3_aa cdr3_nt
TRBJ2-7 - TRBV7-9 TRBD1 CASSRPGTGDSYEQYF TGTGCCAGCAGCCGGCCTGGGACAGGGGACTCCTACGAGCAGTACTTC
TRBJ2-2 - TRBV7-8 TRBD2 CAIRSGRETGELFF TGTGCCATCAGAAGCGGGAGAGAAACCGGGGAGCTGTTTTTT
TRBJ2-1 once TRBV9 - CASSVAGSYYNEQFF TGTGCCAGCAGCGTAGCCGGGAGCTACTACAATGAGCAGTTCTTC
TRBJ2-3 - TRBV5-1 TRBD2 CASGTSGTDTQYF TGCGCCAGCGGGACTAGCGGCACAGATACGCAGTATTTT
TRBJ2-5 - TRBV9 - CASSVAAGRGETQYF TGTGCCAGCAGCGTAGCTGCGGGACGGGGAGAGACCCAGTACTTC
TRBJ2-3 - TRBV9 - CASSPGGRSTDTQYF TGTGCCAGCAGCCCCGGGGGGCGATCTACAGATACGCAGTATTTT
TRBJ2-2 - TRBV10-3 TRBD1 CAIKMFVRQGATGELFF TGTGCCATCAAAATGTTTGTACGGCAGGGGGCGACCGGGGAGCTGTTTTTT
TRBJ2-2 - TRBV28 - CASSPQTGELFF TGTGCCAGCAGTCCACAGACCGGGGAGCTGTTTTTT
TRBJ2-2 - TRBV6-1 - CASSDRGNTGELFF TGTGCCAGCAGTGACAGGGGGAACACCGGGGAGCTGTTTTTT
TRBJ2-4 once TRBV6-4 TRBD1 CASSAGTESRNIQYF TGTGCCAGCAGTGCGGGGACAGAAAGTAGGAACATTCAGTACTTC
TRBJ2-2 - TRBV10-2 - CASTRDTNTGELFF TGCGCCAGCACCCGGGACACGAACACCGGGGAGCTGTTTTTT
TRBJ1-4 - TRBV7-9 TRBD1 CASSLAPGQGPKLFF TGTGCCAGCAGCTTAGCCCCCGGACAGGGCCCAAAACTGTTTTTT
TRBJ2-2 - TRBV6-6 - CASSYRGNTGELFF TGTGCCAGCAGTTACAGGGGGAACACCGGGGAGCTGTTTTTT
TRBJ2-7 - TRBV28 - CASSRYEQYF TGTGCCAGCAGCCGCTACGAGCAGTACTTC
TRBJ1-2 - TRBV2 TRBD1 CASRGGQSYPSYGYTF TGTGCCAGCAGGGGGGGACAGTCTTACCCTTCCTATGGCTACACCTTC
TRBJ2-3 once TRBV9 TRBD1 CASSPWDSADTQYF TGTGCCAGCAGCCCCTGGGACAGCGCAGATACGCAGTATTTT
TRBJ1-6 - TRBV28 - CASSSGFRNSPLHF TGTGCCAGCAGCTCAGGCTTCCGGAATTCACCCCTCCACTTT
TRBJ2-3 - TRBV27 - CASTLDGTDTQYF TGTGCCAGCACCTTAGATGGCACAGATACGCAGTATTTT
TRBJ1-1 - TRBV5-1 - CASRSSNTEAFF TGCGCCAGCAGGAGTAGTAACACTGAAGCTTTCTTT
TRBJ2-2 - TRBV5-1 TRBD1 CASRTTGLNTGELFF TGCGCCAGCAGAACGACAGGGCTCAACACCGGGGAGCTGTTTTTT
TRBJ2-1 - TRBV5-6 TRBD1 CASSPTGGDYNEQFF TGTGCCAGCAGCCCGACAGGGGGAGACTACAATGAGCAGTTCTTC
TRBJ1-5 large TRBV19 - CATSVAQHF TGTGCCACCTCGGTGGCCCAGCATTTT
TRBJ2-7 - TRBV5-1 TRBD1 CASSASGTGAHEQYF TGCGCCAGCAGCGCATCCGGGACAGGGGCCCACGAGCAGTACTTC
TRBJ2-7 - TRBV14 TRBD1 CASSLYRGYEQYF TGTGCCAGCAGCCTATACAGGGGTTACGAGCAGTACTTC
TRBJ2-7 - TRBV9 TRBD1 CASSVTGGNPYEQYF TGTGCCAGCAGCGTTACAGGGGGAAACCCCTACGAGCAGTACTTC
TRBJ1-1 - TRBV4-3 TRBD1 CASSLSTGSTEAFF TGCGCCAGCAGCCTTTCGACAGGGTCCACTGAAGCTTTCTTT
TRBJ2-7 - TRBV13 - CASSMGLRYEQYF TGTGCCAGCAGCATGGGACTCCGCTACGAGCAGTACTTC
TRBJ2-4 - TRBV4-1 TRBD2 CASSQDRLAGLKYF TGCGCCAGCAGCCAAGATAGGCTAGCGGGGCTCAAATACTTC
TRBJ1-2 - TRBV5-4 - CASRGPHGAPNYGYTF TGTGCCAGCAGAGGGCCCCATGGGGCCCCAAACTATGGCTACACCTTC
TRBJ1-2 once TRBV7-9 - CASSLEAGAGYGYTF TGTGCCAGCAGCTTAGAGGCAGGGGCAGGCTATGGCTACACCTTC
TRBJ2-1 - TRBV6-6 TRBD2 CASSYSTERGGLEQFF TGTGCCAGCAGTTACTCGACCGAGCGGGGGGGCCTTGAGCAGTTCTTC
TRBJ1-6 - TRBV4-1 - CASSQDRGNKGSPLHF TGCGCCAGCAGCCAAGATCGGGGGAACAAGGGTTCACCCCTCCACTTT
TRBJ2-3 once TRBV7-2 TRBD2 CASSLVLAAYTDTQYF TGTGCCAGCAGCTTAGTTCTAGCGGCATACACAGATACGCAGTATTTT
TRBJ1-2 many TRBV2 - CASTPQGNYGYTF TGTGCCAGCACCCCACAGGGTAACTATGGCTACACCTTC
TRBJ2-7 - TRBV5-1 TRBD1 CASSSNLGDRGPYEQYF TGCGCCAGCAGCTCTAATTTAGGGGACAGGGGACCCTACGAGCAGTACTTC
TRBJ1-2 - TRBV6-1 - CASSGAGANYGYTF TGTGCCAGCAGTGGGGCCGGTGCTAACTATGGCTACACCTTC
TRBJ1-4 - TRBV2 - CASSAAGRFNRATNEKLFF TGTGCCAGCAGTGCGGCAGGGAGGTTCAATAGGGCAACTAATGAAAAACTGTTTTTT
TRBJ1-6 - TRBV27 - CASSLFLTVSDSPLHF TGTGCCAGCAGTTTATTTCTAACAGTGTCGGATTCACCCCTCCACTTT
TRBJ2-5 - TRBV14 TRBD2 CASSQPLAEETQYF TGTGCCAGCAGCCAGCCACTAGCGGAAGAGACCCAGTACTTC
TRBJ2-3 - TRBV29-1 TRBD1 CSGDRGSADTQYF TGCAGCGGGGACAGGGGGTCGGCAGATACGCAGTATTTT
TRBJ1-4 - TRBV5-4 - CASSIRGEKLFF TGTGCCAGCAGCATTCGGGGAGAAAAACTGTTTTTT
TRBJ1-2 - TRBV9 - CASSVEGDYYGYTF TGTGCCAGCAGCGTAGAGGGGGATTACTATGGCTACACCTTC
TRBJ2-7 - TRBV7-8 - CASSLFWLDSPGEQYF TGTGCCAGCAGCTTATTTTGGTTAGACAGTCCGGGCGAGCAGTACTTC
TRBJ1-2 - TRBV25-1 TRBD1 CASSPWTGGRGYTF TGTGCCAGCAGTCCCTGGACAGGGGGGCGGGGCTACACCTTC
TRBJ2-2 - TRBV30 - CAWKTGSTGELFF TGTGCCTGGAAAACAGGGAGTACCGGGGAGCTGTTTTTT
TRBJ2-7 - TRBV27 - CASSLSGGRGEQYF TGTGCCAGCAGTTTATCTGGAGGGAGAGGCGAGCAGTACTTC
TRBJ1-3 - TRBV11-3 TRBD1 CASSFGTGYSGNTIYF TGTGCCAGCAGCTTCGGGACAGGGTACTCTGGAAACACCATATATTTT
TRBJ2-1 - TRBV29-1 - CSGLQGYEQFF TGCAGCGGTCTTCAGGGCTATGAGCAGTTCTTC
TRBJ2-3 - TRBV7-9 TRBD2 CASSLTSAGTDTQYF TGTGCCAGCAGCTTGACTAGCGCGGGCACAGATACGCAGTATTTT
TRBJ2-1 once TRBV7-2 - CASSLTQGLRAYNEQFF TGTGCCAGCAGCTTAACGCAAGGACTCCGAGCCTACAATGAGCAGTTCTTC